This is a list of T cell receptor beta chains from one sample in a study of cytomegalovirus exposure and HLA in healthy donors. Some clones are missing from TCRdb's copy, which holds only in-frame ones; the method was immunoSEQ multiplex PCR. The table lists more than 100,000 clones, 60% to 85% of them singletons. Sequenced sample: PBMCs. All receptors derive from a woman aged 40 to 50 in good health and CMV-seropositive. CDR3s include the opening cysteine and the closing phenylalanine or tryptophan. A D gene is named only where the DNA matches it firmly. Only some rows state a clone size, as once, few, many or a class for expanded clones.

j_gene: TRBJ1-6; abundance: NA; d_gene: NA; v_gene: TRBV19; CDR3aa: CASSLTGRNSPLHF; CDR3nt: TGTGCCAGTAGCCTAACAGGGCGTAATTCACCCCTCCACTTT
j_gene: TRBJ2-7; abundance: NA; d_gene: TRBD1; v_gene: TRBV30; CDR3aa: CAWSTGTGDYEQYF; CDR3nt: TGTGCCTGGAGTACGGGGACAGGGGACTACGAGCAGTACTTC
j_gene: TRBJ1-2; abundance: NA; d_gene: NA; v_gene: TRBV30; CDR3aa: CAWSHGGARGYTF; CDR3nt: TGTGCCTGGAGTCACGGGGGGGCGCGGGGCTACACCTTC
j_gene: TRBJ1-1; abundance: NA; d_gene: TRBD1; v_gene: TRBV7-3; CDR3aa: CASSSRARGEAFF; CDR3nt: TGTGCCAGCAGCTCGCGGGCCAGGGGGGAAGCTTTCTTT
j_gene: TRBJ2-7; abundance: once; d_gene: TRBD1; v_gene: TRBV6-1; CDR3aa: CASSEERMTGSYEQYF; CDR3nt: TGTGCCAGCAGTGAAGAGAGGATGACAGGGAGCTACGAGCAGTACTTC
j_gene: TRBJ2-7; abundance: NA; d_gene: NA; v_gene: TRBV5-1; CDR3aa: CASSEDNPDPYEQYF; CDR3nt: TGCGCCAGCAGCGAGGACAACCCGGATCCTTACGAGCAGTACTTC
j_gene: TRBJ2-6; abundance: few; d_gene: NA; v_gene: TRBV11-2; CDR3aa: CASSKGRGIGANVLTF; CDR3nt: TGTGCCAGCAGCAAGGGTAGGGGGATTGGGGCCAACGTCCTGACTTTC
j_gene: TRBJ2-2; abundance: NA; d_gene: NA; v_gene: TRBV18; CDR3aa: CASSSRLPNTGELFF; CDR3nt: TGTGCCAGCTCATCCCGACTACCGAACACCGGGGAGCTGTTTTTT
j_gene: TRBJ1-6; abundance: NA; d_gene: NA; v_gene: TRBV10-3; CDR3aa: CAISESGHNNSPLHF; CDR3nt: TGTGCCATCAGTGAGTCGGGACACAATAATTCACCCCTCCACTTT
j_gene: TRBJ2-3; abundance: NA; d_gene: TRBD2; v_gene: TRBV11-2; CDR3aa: CASSSRGGWHF; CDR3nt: TGTGCCAGCAGCTCCCGGGGAGGGTGGCATTTT
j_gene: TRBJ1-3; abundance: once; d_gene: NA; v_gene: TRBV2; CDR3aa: CASSLYPSSGNTIYF; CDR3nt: TGTGCCAGCAGTCTTTACCCGAGCTCTGGAAACACCATATATTTT
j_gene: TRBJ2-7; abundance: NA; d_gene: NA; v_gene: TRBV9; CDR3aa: CASSETGDHYEQYF; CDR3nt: TGTGCCAGCAGCGAGACGGGGGACCACTACGAGCAGTACTTC
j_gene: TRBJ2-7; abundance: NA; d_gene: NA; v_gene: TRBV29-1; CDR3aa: CSPGDEQYF; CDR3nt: TGCAGCCCCGGAGACGAGCAGTACTTC
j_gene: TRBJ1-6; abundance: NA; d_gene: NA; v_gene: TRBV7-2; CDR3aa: CASSSVYSPLHF; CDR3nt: TGTGCCAGCAGCTCGGTATATTCACCCCTCCACTTT
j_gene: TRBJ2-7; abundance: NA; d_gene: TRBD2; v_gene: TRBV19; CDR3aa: CASSPLTSGRNEQYF; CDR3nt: TGTGCCAGTAGTCCCCTGACTAGCGGGAGAAACGAGCAGTACTTC
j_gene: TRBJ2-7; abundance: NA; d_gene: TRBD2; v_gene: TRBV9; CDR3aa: CASSVGSGGAYEQYF; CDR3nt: TGTGCCAGCAGCGTAGGGAGCGGGGGCGCCTACGAGCAGTACTTC
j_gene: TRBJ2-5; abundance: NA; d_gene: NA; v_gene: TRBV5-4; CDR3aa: CASSLGTKQETQYF; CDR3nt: TGTGCCAGCAGCTTGGGGACAAAACAAGAGACCCAGTACTTC
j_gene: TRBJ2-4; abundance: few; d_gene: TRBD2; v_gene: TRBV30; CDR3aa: CAWGREGLLAKNIQYF; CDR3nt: TGTGCCTGGGGGCGGGAGGGACTTCTAGCCAAAAACATTCAGTACTTC
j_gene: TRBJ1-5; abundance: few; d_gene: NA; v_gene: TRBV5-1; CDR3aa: CASSLGLSNQPQHF; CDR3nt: TGCGCCAGCAGCTTGGGTCTCAGCAATCAGCCCCAGCATTTT
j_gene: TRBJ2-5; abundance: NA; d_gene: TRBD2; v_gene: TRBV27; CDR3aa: CASSRGLGREETQYF; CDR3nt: TGTGCCAGCAGTCGAGGACTAGGAAGAGAAGAGACCCAGTACTTC
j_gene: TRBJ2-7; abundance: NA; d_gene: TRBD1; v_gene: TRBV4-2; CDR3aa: CASSLMTAGTAISYEQYF; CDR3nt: TGTGCCAGCAGCCTAATGACCGCCGGGACAGCTATATCCTACGAGCAGTACTTC
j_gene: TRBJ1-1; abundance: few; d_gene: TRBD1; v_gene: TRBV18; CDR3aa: CASSRDRAMNTEAFF; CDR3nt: TGTGCCAGCTCACGGGACAGGGCCATGAACACTGAAGCTTTCTTT
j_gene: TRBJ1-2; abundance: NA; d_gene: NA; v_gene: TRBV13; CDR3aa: CASSLGQLRYGYTF; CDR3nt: TGTGCCAGCAGCTTAGGGCAACTCCGCTATGGCTACACCTTC
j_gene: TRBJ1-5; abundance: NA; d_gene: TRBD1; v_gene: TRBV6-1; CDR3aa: CASRGTGRGNQPQHF; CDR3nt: TGTGCCAGCAGAGGGACAGGGCGAGGCAATCAGCCCCAGCATTTT
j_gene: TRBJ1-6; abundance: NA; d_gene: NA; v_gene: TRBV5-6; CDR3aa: CASSLRRTVRSPLHF; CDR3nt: TGTGCCAGCAGCTTGAGACGGACAGTACGTTCACCCCTCCACTTT
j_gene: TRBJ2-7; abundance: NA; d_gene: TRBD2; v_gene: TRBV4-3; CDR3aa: CASSQEGREGYEQYF; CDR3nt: TGCGCCAGCAGCCAAGAGGGGAGGGAGGGCTACGAGCAGTACTTC
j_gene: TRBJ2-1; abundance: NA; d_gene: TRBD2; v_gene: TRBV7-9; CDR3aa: CASSPQGLASGEQFF; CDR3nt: TGTGCCAGCAGCCCCCAGGGACTAGCGTCCGGTGAGCAGTTCTTC
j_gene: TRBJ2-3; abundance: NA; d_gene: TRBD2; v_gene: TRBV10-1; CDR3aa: CASSQSRTSGGGGGDTQYF; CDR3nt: TGCGCCAGCAGCCAAAGTCGGACTAGCGGGGGCGGAGGAGGAGATACGCAGTATTTT
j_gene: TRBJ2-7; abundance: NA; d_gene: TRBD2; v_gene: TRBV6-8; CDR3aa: CASTPREGYEQYF; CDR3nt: TGTGCCAGCACCCCCCGGGAGGGCTACGAGCAGTACTTC
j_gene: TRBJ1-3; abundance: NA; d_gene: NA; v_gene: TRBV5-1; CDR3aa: CASSLTAPTSGNTIYF; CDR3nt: TGCGCCAGCAGCCTGACAGCCCCTACCTCTGGAAACACCATATATTTT
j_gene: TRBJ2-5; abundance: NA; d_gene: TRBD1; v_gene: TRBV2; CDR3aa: CASRDGQGRETQYF; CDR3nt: TGTGCCAGCAGAGATGGACAGGGACGAGAGACCCAGTACTTC
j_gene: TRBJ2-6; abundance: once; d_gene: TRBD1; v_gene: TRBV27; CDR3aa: CASSTHTQGFSGANVLTF; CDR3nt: TGTGCCAGCAGTACCCATACACAGGGGTTCTCTGGGGCCAACGTCCTGACTTTC
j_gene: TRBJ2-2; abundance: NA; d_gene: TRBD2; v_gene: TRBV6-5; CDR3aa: CASSDLGEGKGELFF; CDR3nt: TGTGCCAGCAGCGATCTGGGGGAGGGGAAGGGGGAGCTGTTTTTT
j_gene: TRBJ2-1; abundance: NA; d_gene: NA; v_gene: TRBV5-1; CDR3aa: CASSLRDEQFF; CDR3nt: TGCGCCAGCAGCTTGCGGGATGAGCAGTTCTTC
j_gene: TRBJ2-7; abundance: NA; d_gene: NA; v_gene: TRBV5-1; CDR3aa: CASSFGGPYEQYF; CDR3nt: TGCGCCAGCAGCTTCGGGGGTCCCTACGAGCAGTACTTC
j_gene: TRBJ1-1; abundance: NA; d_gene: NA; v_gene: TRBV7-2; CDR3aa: CASSLGLGKGLMNTEAFF; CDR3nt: TGTGCCAGCAGCTTAGGGCTGGGTAAGGGGCTGATGAACACTGAAGCTTTCTTT
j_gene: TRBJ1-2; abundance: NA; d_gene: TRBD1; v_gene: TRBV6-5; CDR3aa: CASRRQGVGGYTF; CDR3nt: TGTGCCAGCAGACGACAGGGGGTGGGTGGCTACACCTTC
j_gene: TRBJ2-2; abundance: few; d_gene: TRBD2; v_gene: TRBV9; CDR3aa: CASSVRTSHTGELFF; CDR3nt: TGTGCCAGCAGCGTTAGGACTAGCCACACCGGGGAGCTGTTTTTT
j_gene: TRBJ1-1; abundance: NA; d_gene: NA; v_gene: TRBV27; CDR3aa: CASSAQLNTEAFF; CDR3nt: TGTGCCAGCAGTGCTCAGTTGAACACTGAAGCTTTCTTT
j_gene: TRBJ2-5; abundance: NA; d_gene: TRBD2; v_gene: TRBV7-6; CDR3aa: CASSVTLTGLAGETQYF; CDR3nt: TGTGCCAGCAGCGTTACGTTGACGGGACTAGCGGGAGAGACCCAGTACTTC
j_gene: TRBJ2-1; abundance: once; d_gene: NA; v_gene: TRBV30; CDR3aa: CAWNVRVNEQFF; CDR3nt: TGTGCCTGGAACGTTCGGGTAAATGAGCAGTTCTTC
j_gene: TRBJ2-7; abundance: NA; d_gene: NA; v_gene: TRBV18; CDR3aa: CASSSFPGDEQYF; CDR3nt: TGTGCCAGCTCATCATTCCCAGGGGACGAGCAGTACTTC
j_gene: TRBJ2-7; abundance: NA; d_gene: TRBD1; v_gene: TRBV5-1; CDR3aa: CASSLDPGGKYEQYF; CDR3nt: TGCGCCAGCAGCTTGGACCCAGGGGGCAAGTACGAGCAGTACTTC
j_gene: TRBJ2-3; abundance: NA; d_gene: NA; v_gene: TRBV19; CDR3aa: CASRVGGTDTQYF; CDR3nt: TGTGCCAGTAGAGTCGGAGGCACAGATACGCAGTATTTT
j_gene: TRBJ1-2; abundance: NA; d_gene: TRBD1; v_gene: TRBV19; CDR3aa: CASRKQGNYGYTF; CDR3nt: TGTGCCAGTAGGAAACAGGGGAACTATGGCTACACCTTC
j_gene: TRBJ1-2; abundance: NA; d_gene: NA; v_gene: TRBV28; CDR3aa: CASSLAAGYTF; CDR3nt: TGTGCCAGCAGTTTGGCGGCTGGCTACACCTTC
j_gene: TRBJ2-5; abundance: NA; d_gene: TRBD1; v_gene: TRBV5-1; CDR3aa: CASIRTGEETQYF; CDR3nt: TGCGCCAGCATCCGGACAGGGGAAGAGACCCAGTACTTC